The 26 T cell receptor beta chains below come from one sample, sequenced in a study of Ad26.COV2.S vaccination and SARS-CoV-2 variants. Stated treatment: some 20 received Ad26.COV2.S at low or high dose, single or two shots; about five received placebo; per-sample allocation not given. Repertoires come from day 63 after the first vaccine or placebo injection. Here immunoSEQ multiplex PCR was the method, and the copy in TCRdb shows in-frame clones only, minus some. Seen here are about 350,000 clones, around 88% observed once, and the top ten hold around 4.5%. Source: peripheral blood, taken in a trial of Ad26.COV2.S vaccine versus placebo. These receptors all stem from a person between 18 and 65 years old who received the Ad26.COV2.S COVID-19 vaccine or a placebo.

J is TRBJ2-7 and V is TRBV10-1; the D call may be TRBD1 or TRBD2 (6 bases each). The V gene's germline CDR1 is WNHNN and CDR2 SYGVQD (reference sequence). The CDR3 spans 13 residues. Deletions cut 10 bases from V and 3 bases from J, with 16 bases between. The CDR3 bases are TGCGCCACCTCTGCGGGACACCACTACGAGCAGTACTTC. Translated: CATSAGHHYEQYF.

The chain joins TRBV6-5 to TRBJ1-1; 9 positions agree with TRBD1. The CDR3 is made up of 15 amino acids. Germline V CDR1 and CDR2: MNHEY, SVGAGI. Trimming at V came to 0 bases and at J to 4 bases, leaving 3 bases not matched to a gene. CDR3 sequence: CASSYSWTGVTEAFF. The CDR3 DNA sequence: TGTGCCAGCAGTTACTCATGGACAGGGGTCACTGAAGCTTTCTTT.

This chain joins TRBV9 and TRBJ2-2; 9 bases match TRBD1. Germline loops: CDR1 SGDLS, CDR2 YYNGEE. CDR3 length equals 15 residues. V was pared by 2 bases and J by 6 bases, with 5 bases of the junction left unmatched. Written as DNA, the CDR3 is TGTGCCAGCAGCGTGGGACAGGGCTTTCCCGGGGAGCTGTTTTTT. This gives the protein CASSVGQGFPGELFF.

In its sample, this clone was seen a few times. V usage is TRBV7-9 and J usage is TRBJ2-7; D is uncertain. The germline V gene encodes CDR1 SEHNR and CDR2 FQNEAQ (reference sequence). Trimming took off 11 bases at V and 0 bases at J, with 14 bases between the two ends. The CDR3 consists of 13 residues. The DNA of the CDR3 is TGTGCCGGCGGCAGGCCGAGCTCCTACGAGCAGTACTTC. Translation: CAGGRPSSYEQYF.

The genes are TRBV10-3 and TRBJ1-1; 9 nucleotides align to TRBD1. V was pared by 3 bases and J by 5 bases, with 13 bases of the junction left unmatched. Per the germline V gene, CDR1 is ENHRY and CDR2 is SYGVKD. CDR3 length: 17 residues. The CDR3 DNA sequence: TGTGCCATCAGTGAATTCGGACGGACAGGGGTAAGGACTGAAGCTTTCTTT. This encodes CAISEFGRTGVRTEAFF.

The V gene is TRBV23-1, the J gene TRBJ2-2, with 7 bases aligning to TRBD1. TRBV23-1 qualifies as an ORF whose function is uncertain. Trimming removed 7 bases from V and 1 base from J; junction bases left unmatched: 9. This CDR3 comprises 16 residues. CDR3 loop: CASNLPGQMNTGELFF. DNA for the CDR3: TGCGCCAGCAATCTCCCGGGACAGATGAACACCGGGGAGCTGTTTTTT.

The CDR3 reads CASGGTSRETQYF. Here the CDR3 DNA reads TGTGCCAGCGGAGGGACAAGCAGGGAGACCCAGTACTTC. The chain joins TRBV5-6 to TRBJ2-5; D is perhaps TRBD1 or TRBD2 (6 bases each). Trimming cost V 7 bases and J 5 bases, with 15 bases left between them. Germline V gives CDR1 SGHDT, CDR2 YYEEEE. The CDR3 is made up of 13 amino acids.

The rearrangement joins TRBV21-1 to TRBJ2-5; the DNA was not used to check the table's D call, TRBD1. TRBV21-1 is flagged as a pseudogene. The CDR3 is 18 residues long. The chain's CDR3 is CASSSEIGTGDLQETQYF. The CDR3 DNA is TGTGCCAGCAGCTCCGAGATAGGGACAGGGGATCTCCAAGAGACCCAGTACTTC.

The chain couples TRBV27 to TRBJ2-7; no definite D call. The V and J ends lost 6 bases and 3 bases respectively, with 12 bases between them. The CDR3 length is 13 residues. Germline-derived CDR1 and CDR2 are MNHEY and SMNVEV (reference sequence). The CDR3 DNA sequence: TGTGCCAGCAGCCCCTCCAGCTTCTACGAGCAGTACTTC. The encoded protein is CASSPSSFYEQYF.

The chain uses TRBV7-8 and TRBJ2-7; D is perhaps TRBD2 (5 bases). CDR3 size: 12 residues. Germline loops: CDR1 SGHVS, CDR2 FQNEAQ. Trimming cost V 3 bases and J 4 bases, with 7 bases left between them. This CDR3 is CASSFGEYEQYF. The CDR3 DNA sequence: TGTGCCAGCAGCTTCGGGGAGTACGAGCAGTACTTC.

The chain recombines TRBV6-5 with TRBJ2-5; perhaps TRBD2 as D (6 bases). The CDR3 is 15 residues long. V was trimmed by 4 bases and J by 1 base, leaving 13 bases between them. Germline-derived CDR1 and CDR2 are MNHEY and SVGAGI. The CDR3 sequence is CASSLRREVQETQYF. The CDR3 DNA reads as TGTGCCAGCAGTTTGAGAAGGGAGGTCCAAGAGACCCAGTACTTC.

The chain is built from TRBV3-1 (or the pseudogene TRBV3-2) and TRBJ1-1; D is perhaps TRBD1 (6 bases). CDR1 LGHDT and CDR2 YNNKEL come from the germline V gene (reference sequence). Trimming stripped 5 bases from V and 6 bases from J, with 16 bases between. The CDR3 sequence is 14 residues long. Here the CDR3 reads CASSLQGGKAEAFF. The CDR3 coding sequence is TGTGCCAGCAGCTTACAGGGTGGGAAGGCTGAAGCTTTCTTT.

The CDR3 DNA reads as TGTGCCAGCAGTTACGGGATTTGGGCTTTCTTT. Translation: CASSYGIWAFF. The rearrangement joins TRBV6-2 or TRBV6-3 to TRBJ1-1; D remains unclear. V lost 2 bases and J lost 11, with 9 bases in between. Germline loops: CDR1 MNHEY, CDR2 SVGEGT. The CDR3 covers 11 residues.

V and J are TRBV7-8 and TRBJ2-5, with 8 bases lining up with TRBD1. The junction had 5 bases not matched to a gene; V was cut back by 1 base and J by 4 bases. CDR1 is SGHVS, CDR2 FQNEAQ, per germline. The CDR3 contains 15 residues. The CDR3 DNA is TGTGCCAGCAGCTTAGGGACAGGGCAGGGAGAGACCCAGTACTTC. Protein product: CASSLGTGQGETQYF.

The chain is built from TRBV18 and TRBJ1-2; tentatively, D is TRBD1 (6 bases). The CDR3 totals 15 residues. Germline CDR1 is KGHSH and CDR2 is LQKENI. Between the trimmed V and J ends, which lost 4 bases and 2 bases, there was a span of 14 bases. The CDR3 sequence: CASSRDRTGNYGYTF. The CDR3 DNA follows: TGTGCCAGCTCACGAGACCGAACAGGGAACTATGGCTACACCTTC. Together with reference TRBV18 and TRBJ1-2, the CDR3 gives the full variable domain: NAGVMQNPRHLVRRRGQEARLRCSPMKGHSHVYWYRQLPEEGLKFMVYLQKENIIDESGMPKERFSAEFPKEGPSILRIQQVVRGDSAAYFCASSRDRTGNYGYTFGSGTRLTVV.

The chain uses TRBV30 and TRBJ2-2; 9 nucleotides align to TRBD2. The CDR3 has 16 residues. With V trimmed by 2 bases and J by 7 bases, 11 bases remained unmatched. The germline gives CDR1 GTSNPN, CDR2 SVGIG (reference sequence). The CDR3 loop is CAWSRDSGSPGGELFF. The CDR3 DNA reads TGTGCCTGGAGTAGGGATAGCGGGAGTCCCGGCGGGGAGCTGTTTTTT.

J is TRBJ1-5 and V is TRBV28; 9 bases match TRBD1. Germline V lookup: CDR1 MDHEN, CDR2 SYDVKM. V was clipped by 3 bases and J by 7 bases; unmatched bases: 10. There are 16 residues in the CDR3. The DNA of the CDR3 is TGTGCCAGCAGTTTCCTCGCGGACAGGGGACGACAGCCCCAGCATTTT. It is translated as CASSFLADRGRQPQHF.

In DNA form, the CDR3 reads TGTGCGGGGGGAGAACAGGGCCCCTACGAGCAGTACTTC. Its protein product is CAGGEQGPYEQYF. The chain combines TRBV11-2 with TRBJ2-7, with D possibly called TRBD1 or TRBD2 (6 bases each). In germline, CDR1 is SGHAT, CDR2 FQNNGV. The CDR3 has 13 residues.

The J gene is TRBJ2-2, the V gene TRBV11-2, with D hard to call. Germline V CDR1 and CDR2: SGHAT, FQNNGV. The V gene lost 0 bases and the J gene lost 4 bases, with 9 bases spanning the gap. CDR3 length equals 15 residues. The CDR3 sequence: CASSLDLYGTGELFF. CDR3 DNA: TGTGCCAGCAGCTTAGATCTCTACGGCACCGGGGAGCTGTTTTTT. Full variable domain (remainder filled in from reference TRBV11-2 and TRBJ2-2): EAGVAQSPRYKIIEKRQSVAFWCNPISGHATLYWYQQILGQGPKLLIQFQNNGVVDDSQLPKDRFSAERLKGVDSTLKIQPAKLEDSAVYLCASSLDLYGTGELFFGEGSRLTVL.

Written as DNA, the CDR3 is TGTGCCAGCAGCTTCCGGGCACTAGCGGGAGGACGCAATGAGCAGTTCTTC. Translated, it gives CASSFRALAGGRNEQFF. The chain links TRBV3-1 (or the pseudogene TRBV3-2) to TRBJ2-1, with TRBD2 matching 12 bases. Trimming removed 5 bases from V and 6 bases from J; junction bases left unmatched: 11. The CDR3 has 17 amino acids. The germline CDR1 and CDR2 sequences are LGHDT and YNNKEL (reference sequence).

In this sample, this clone turned up a few times. V and J are TRBV7-2 and TRBJ1-6; 7 positions match TRBD1. V dropped 2 bases and J dropped 10; count of bases not matched to a gene: 11. The CDR3 runs to 16 residues. CDR1 and CDR2 from the germline V gene are SGHTA and FQGNSA. In DNA, the CDR3 is TGTGCCAGCAGCTTATTCTCCCAGGGGGTTGGGTCACCCCTCCACTTT. Translation: CASSLFSQGVGSPLHF.

The chain uses TRBV4-1 and TRBJ1-4; D not resolved. With 0 bases removed from V and 4 bases from J, the gap between germline ends came to 9 bases. Germline assignment: CDR1 MGHRA and CDR2 YSYEKL. The CDR3 covers 15 residues. The CDR3 here is CASSQEFRGNEKLFF. The CDR3 DNA reads TGCGCCAGCAGCCAAGAATTCCGGGGTAATGAAAAACTGTTTTTT.

The chain combines TRBV6-2 or TRBV6-3 with TRBJ1-1; the D gene is possibly TRBD1 (5 bases). Trimming left V 0 bases short and J 3 bases short, with 20 bases between. Germline CDR1 reads MNHEY; CDR2 reads SVGEGT. There are 18 residues in the CDR3. CDR3 in amino acids: CASSYSFRVRPRDTEAFF. The CDR3 DNA reads as TGTGCCAGCAGTTACTCTTTCAGGGTTAGGCCTCGAGACACTGAAGCTTTCTTT.

This rearrangement joins TRBV7-8 to TRBJ1-4; no reliable D call. V lost 8 bases to trimming and J lost 2 bases, with 15 bases between them. This CDR3 contains 15 residues. Germline V gene sequence: CDR1 SGHVS, CDR2 FQNEAQ. In DNA form, the CDR3 reads TGTGCCAGCCGCGAGGGTTCGGGCACTAATGAAAAACTGTTTTTT. It specifies CASREGSGTNEKLFF.

This clone was seen only a few times. The chain recombines TRBV7-9 with TRBJ2-7; possibly TRBD2 for D (6 bases). The CDR3 consists of 15 residues. CDR1 SEHNR and CDR2 FQNEAQ come from the germline V gene (reference sequence). Trimming cost V 1 base and J 3 bases, with 13 bases left between them. CDR3 sequence: CASSLGYGGNYEQYF. The CDR3 DNA follows: TGTGCCAGCAGCTTAGGCTACGGGGGAAACTACGAGCAGTACTTC.

The CDR3 here is CASSADPGLAGVRGRYNEQFF. CDR3 DNA sequence: TGTGCCAGCAGCGCCGACCCGGGACTAGCGGGAGTAAGAGGTCGGTACAATGAGCAGTTCTTC. The rearrangement joins TRBV9 to TRBJ2-1; 14 bases map to TRBD2. CDR3 length: 21 residues. After removal of 3 bases from V and 4 bases from J, the junction contained 18 bases not matched to a gene. From germline, CDR1 is SGDLS and CDR2 YYNGEE.